The T cell receptor (beta chain) described here comes from a study of PD-L1 blockade in urothelial cancer. Study information: Administration of atezolizumab to patients began at some point between 2013 and 2015, at 1,200 mg intravenously every 3 weeks. Blood gave a median about 140,000 T cells. Study patients had been treated with 0 to 3 previous chemotherapy regimens.

Libraries were prepared by immunoSEQ multiplex PCR; TCRdb keeps only in-frame clonotypes and omits some of them. Seen here are fewer than 100,000 clones, about 85% observed once, and the top ten hold less than 8.5%. V lost 3 bases and J lost 0; bases outside the gene matches: 4. The CDR3 covers 16 residues. The germline V gene encodes CDR1 MDHEN and CDR2 SYDVKM. As to time point: pretreatment peripheral blood. The receptor's source is a middle-aged man with urothelial cancer. The rearrangement joins TRBV28 to TRBJ1-3; 8 bases align to TRBD1. Sequences were derived from PBMCs, sampled around atezolizumab (anti-PD-L1) treatment. CDR3 loop: CASSFGTGISGNTIYF. The CDR3 coding sequence is TGTGCCAGCAGTTTTGGGACAGGCATCTCTGGAAACACCATATATTTT.